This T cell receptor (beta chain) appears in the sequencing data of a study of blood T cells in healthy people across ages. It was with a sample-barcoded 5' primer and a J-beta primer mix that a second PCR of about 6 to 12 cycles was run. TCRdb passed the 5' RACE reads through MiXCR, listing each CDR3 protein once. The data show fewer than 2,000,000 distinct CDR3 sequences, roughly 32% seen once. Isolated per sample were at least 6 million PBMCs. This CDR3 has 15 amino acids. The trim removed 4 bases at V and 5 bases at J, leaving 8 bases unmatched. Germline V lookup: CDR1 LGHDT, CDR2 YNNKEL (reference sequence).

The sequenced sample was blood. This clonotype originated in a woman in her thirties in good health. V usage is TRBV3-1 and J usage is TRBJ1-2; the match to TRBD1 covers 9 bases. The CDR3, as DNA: TGTGCCAGCAGCCGGGGACAGGGATATTCGTATGGCTACACCTTC. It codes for CASSRGQGYSYGYTF.